This T cell receptor beta chain was recovered during a study of T cell repertoires in cytomegalovirus infection. Trimming left V 5 bases short and J 0 bases short, with 20 bases between. The CDR3 is 17 amino acids. CDR1 and CDR2 (germline): DFQATT, SNEGSKA (reference sequence). Study results and caveats: It was HLA-C-restricted CMV-specific TCR beta clonotypes that dominated the response ex vivo.

Of note for this clonotype: Its antigen remains unknown.

TCRdb ran MiXCR on the reads and lists one entry per CDR3 protein. The sample lists nearly 450,000 distinct CDR3 sequences; approximately 32% were seen once. The V call is TRBV20-1, the J call TRBJ2-1, with D tentatively TRBD2 (6 bases). Material for sequencing was PBMCs. The sequence came from a human donor in good health (CMV status not recorded). Some clones in this sample may be carry-over from other donors' samples. The CDR3 sequence: CSAGTPRWANSYNEQFF. The CDR3 nucleotides read TGCAGTGCTGGGACTCCCCGGTGGGCCAACTCCTACAATGAGCAGTTCTTC.